The source of this T cell receptor beta chain is a study of cytomegalovirus exposure and HLA in healthy donors. Study details: Prior work identified roughly 120 million unique TCR beta sequences in about 179 million T cells.

In the PCR, 60 Vbeta and 13 Jbeta primers were used. This table comes from immunoSEQ multiplex PCR, and its TCRdb copy is limited to in-frame clones, with some not included. The data hold roughly 180,000 clones, with 80% observed a single time. Comment on this clone: As yet, its antigen is unknown.

Overall study findings and caveats: Most subjects' HLA-A and HLA-B alleles were reportedly predicted from TCR beta sequences.

This sequence originates from a man between 25 and 39 years old in good health and CMV-seropositive. The sequencing input was PBMCs.

The CDR3 loop reads CASSWTSGRLTGELFF. CDR3 sequence (DNA): TGTGCCAGCAGCTGGACTAGCGGGAGGCTCACCGGGGAGCTGTTTTTT. This sequence joins TRBV11-2 and TRBJ2-2; 14 bases fit TRBD2. The V gene's germline CDR1 is SGHAT and CDR2 FQNNGV. This CDR3 is 16 amino acids long. With V trimmed by 4 bases and J by 4 bases, 2 bases remained unmatched.